The TCR beta chain under discussion was sequenced for a study of cytomegalovirus exposure and HLA in healthy donors. As for the study in general: A prior study identified 117 million unique TCR beta sequences from some 180 million T cells. Findings and caveats of the study: The authors later found most CMV-associated TCR beta chains appeared HLA-restricted. A few of the chains that were CMV-associated were confirmed in vitro to be specific for CMV antigens.

This PCR relied on a set of 60 Vbeta primers and 13 Jbeta primers. Original methodology: A follow-up analysis tallied 73 million or so unique TCR beta chains, approximately 11 million shared. The method was immunoSEQ multiplex PCR; TCRdb's version includes in-frame clones alone and lacks a portion of them. V and J calls and clone size come straight from that table; D and trimming were deduced from the DNA. The sample has 200,000 to 250,000 clones, 83% seen once. Details on this clone: No antigen is known for it.

The sequenced sample was PBMCs. This clonotype was sampled from a girl aged 10-17 years in good health and CMV-seronegative.

CDR3: CASSYYPGQETQYF. The CDR3 nucleotides are TGTGCCAGCAGTTACTACCCAGGGCAAGAGACCCAGTACTTC. V is TRBV6-5 and J is TRBJ2-5; D may be TRBD1 (5 bases). Germline CDR1 reads MNHEY; CDR2 reads SVGAGI. Trimming took off 1 base at V and 2 bases at J, with 8 bases between the two ends. The CDR3 totals 14 residues.